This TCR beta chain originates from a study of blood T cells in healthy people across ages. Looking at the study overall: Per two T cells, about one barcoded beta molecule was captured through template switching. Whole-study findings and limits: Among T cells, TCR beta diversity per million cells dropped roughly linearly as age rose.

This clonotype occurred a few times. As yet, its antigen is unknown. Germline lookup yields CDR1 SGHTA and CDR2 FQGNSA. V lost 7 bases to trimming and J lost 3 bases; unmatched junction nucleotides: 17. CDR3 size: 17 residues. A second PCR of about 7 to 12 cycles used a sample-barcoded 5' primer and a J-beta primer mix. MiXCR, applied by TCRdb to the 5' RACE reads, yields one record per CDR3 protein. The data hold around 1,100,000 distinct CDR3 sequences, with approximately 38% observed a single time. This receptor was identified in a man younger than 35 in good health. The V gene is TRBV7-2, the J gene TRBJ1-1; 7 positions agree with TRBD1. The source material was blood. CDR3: CASTGILPGQYYTEAFF. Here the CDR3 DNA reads TGTGCCAGCACTGGGATTCTGCCGGGACAGTATTACACTGAAGCTTTCTTT. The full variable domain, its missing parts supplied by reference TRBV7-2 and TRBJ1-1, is GAGVSQSPSNKVTEKGKDVELRCDPISGHTALYWYRQSLGQGLEFLIYFQGNSAPDKSGLPSDRFSAERTGGSVSTLTIQRTQQEDSAVYLCASTGILPGQYYTEAFFGQGTRLTVV.